This is a list of T cell receptor beta chains from one sample in a study of blood T cell repertoires in COVID-19. Only in-frame clones appear in the TCRdb table, and some are missing; sequencing was by immunoSEQ multiplex PCR. Here the sample spans approximately 130,000 clones, more than 75% being singletons. Sequencing was carried out using peripheral blood. The origin of the receptors is a woman aged 45 to 65 who had recovered from COVID-19. Both conserved end residues are part of each CDR3. D genes are given only for firm matches. Size values are once, few and many counts, or a class for expanded clones, and some rows have none.

TRBD1	TRBJ1-1	NA	TRBV19	TGTGCCAGTAGACCGGACTGGACAGGGGTTCGGAACACTGAAGCTTTCTTT	CASRPDWTGVRNTEAFF
TRBD1	TRBJ2-7	NA	TRBV5-1	TGCGCCAGCAGCGACAGGGAAAAACTCTCCTACGAGCAGTACTTC	CASSDREKLSYEQYF
NA	TRBJ2-5	NA	TRBV24-1	TGTGCCACCAGTGATTCGACCCAGGGATCTGGGCAAGAGACCCAGTACTTC	CATSDSTQGSGQETQYF
TRBD1	TRBJ1-1	once	TRBV30	TGTGCCTCCAGACAGGGTATATTTGTCACTGAAGCTTTCTTT	CASRQGIFVTEAFF
NA	TRBJ2-7	NA	TRBV4-1	TGCGCCAGCAGCCAAGATGACAGATACTACGAGCAGTACTTC	CASSQDDRYYEQYF
TRBD1	TRBJ1-2	NA	TRBV4-3	TGCGCCAGCAGCCAAGGCCTACTACACAGGGGTACCTATGGCTACACCTTC	CASSQGLLHRGTYGYTF
NA	TRBJ1-1	NA	TRBV19	TGTGCCAGTAGTACCCCAGGGAACACTGAAGCTTTCTTT	CASSTPGNTEAFF
NA	TRBJ1-1	once	TRBV7-2	TGTGCCAGCGCCCAGGGCGGGAGAACTGAAGCTTTCTTT	CASAQGGRTEAFF
NA	TRBJ2-3	once	TRBV24-1	TGTGCCACCAGTGATTTCTCCCGCACAGATACGCAGTATTTT	CATSDFSRTDTQYF
NA	TRBJ2-5	NA	TRBV7-9	TGTGCCAGCAGCTTAGGACAGTACCAAGAGACCCAGTACTTC	CASSLGQYQETQYF
TRBD1	TRBJ2-7	once	TRBV28	TGTGCCAGCAGTTTAGGGACAGGGGGGGCCTACGAGCAGTACTTC	CASSLGTGGAYEQYF
NA	TRBJ2-4	few	TRBV5-4	TGTGCCAGCAGCCTGGACGGGGGTAACTTAGCCAAAAACATTCAGTACTTC	CASSLDGGNLAKNIQYF
NA	TRBJ1-4	NA	TRBV4-2	TGTGCCAGCGCGCGGGGGGACCTATCAACTAATGAAAAACTGTTTTTT	CASARGDLSTNEKLFF
NA	TRBJ1-1	NA	TRBV12-3/TRBV12-4	TGTGCCAGCAGATTGAGGGGGAGGGCTGAAGCTTTCTTT	CASRLRGRAEAFF
NA	TRBJ1-1	NA	TRBV12-3/TRBV12-4	TGTGCCAGCAGTACCCGGGGGAACACTGAAGCTTTCTTT	CASSTRGNTEAFF
NA	TRBJ1-2	NA	TRBV5-8	TGTGCCAGCAGCTTCCGGATGGGGCAGGGTAACTATGGCTACACCTTC	CASSFRMGQGNYGYTF
TRBD2	TRBJ2-2	NA	TRBV4-3	TGCGCCAGCAGCCGGAATAGCGGGACGAACACCGGGGAGCTGTTTTTT	CASSRNSGTNTGELFF
NA	TRBJ2-4	NA	TRBV19	TGTGCCAGTAGTATGGGCAGGGCCGACATTCAGTACTTC	CASSMGRADIQYF
NA	TRBJ1-1	NA	TRBV3-1/TRBV3-2	TGTGCCAGCAGCCAAGTACCGTTGATGAGAACTGAAGCTTTCTTT	CASSQVPLMRTEAFF
NA	TRBJ1-1	NA	TRBV6-6	TGTGCCAGCAGCGATAAAACGGTTAACACTGAAGCTTTCTTT	CASSDKTVNTEAFF
TRBD1	TRBJ2-6	NA	TRBV29-1	TGCAGCGCAGGGGGCGGTGGGGCCAACGTCCTGACTTTC	CSAGGGGANVLTF
TRBD2	TRBJ2-1	once	TRBV5-1	TGCGCCAGCAGCTTGATTGGCGGGAGGCCCACCTACAATGAGCAGTTCTTC	CASSLIGGRPTYNEQFF
NA	TRBJ2-5	NA	TRBV2	TGTGCCAGCAGTATTCCCGGGGTCCGGGGGACCCAGTACTTC	CASSIPGVRGTQYF
NA	TRBJ2-1	NA	TRBV9	TGTGCCAGCAGCGTAAGGGCCGGGGTCGGGGGATTCTACAATGAGCAGTTCTTC	CASSVRAGVGGFYNEQFF
TRBD2	TRBJ2-7	NA	TRBV6-5	TGTGCCAGCAGTTACTCCCGTAGCGGGAGGAATGAGCAGTACTTC	CASSYSRSGRNEQYF
TRBD1	TRBJ1-1	once	TRBV27	TGTGCCAGCAGTCCCGACAGGGGCACGAACACTGAAGCTTTCTTT	CASSPDRGTNTEAFF
NA	TRBJ2-6	NA	TRBV4-2	TGTGCCAGCAGGCACGGAGTAGGGGGCTCTGGGGCCAACGTCCTGACTTTC	CASRHGVGGSGANVLTF
TRBD2	TRBJ2-3	once	TRBV18	TGTGCCAGCTCACTCTACGCGGGAGGCACAGATACGCAGTATTTT	CASSLYAGGTDTQYF
TRBD2	TRBJ2-1	NA	TRBV7-2	TGTGCCAGCAGCTTAGATCTAGCGGGAAATGAGCAGTTCTTC	CASSLDLAGNEQFF
TRBD1	TRBJ1-1	NA	TRBV2	TGTGCCAGCAGTGAAAATCCAGGGGGAAACACTGAAGCTTTCTTT	CASSENPGGNTEAFF
TRBD1	TRBJ2-7	NA	TRBV7-9	TGTGCCAGCAGGCCGAGGGACAGACTCTACGAGCAGTACTTC	CASRPRDRLYEQYF
NA	TRBJ1-1	once	TRBV15	TGTGCCACCGGGAGATGGGAGAACACTGAAGCTTTCTTT	CATGRWENTEAFF
TRBD2	TRBJ2-3	NA	TRBV2	TGTGCCAGCACTAGAGCGGGGTCGGGCACAGATACGCAGTATTTT	CASTRAGSGTDTQYF
TRBD1	TRBJ2-7	many	TRBV6-1	TGTGCCAGCAGTGAGCATGGGACAGACTACGAGCAGTACTTC	CASSEHGTDYEQYF
NA	TRBJ1-1	NA	TRBV30	TGTGCCTGGGCCACGTGGAGGGAAGCTTTCTTT	CAWATWREAFF
NA	TRBJ1-3	NA	TRBV11-2	TGTGCCAGCAGTTTATCGGGGGGAAACACCATATATTTT	CASSLSGGNTIYF
NA	TRBJ1-1	NA	TRBV19	TGTGCCAGTAGTATGGCCTCCACAAACAAAGCTTTCTTT	CASSMASTNKAFF